The T cell receptor beta chain under discussion was sequenced for a study of blood T cells in healthy people across ages (dated by TCRdb to about 2015). Background on the whole study: Template switching captured roughly one uniquely barcoded TCR beta cDNA molecule per two T cells in model experiments. The donors were split into four age groups: young (average approximately 16 years), middle-aged (nearly 40), aged (approximately 59) and long-lived (about 82). Two additional independent replicas of 1 million unique cDNA reads from the same blood draw were analyzed for two donors (one aged 18 to 30 and one aged 80 or older). To avoid experimental bias, donors of different ages were distributed randomly across sequencing lanes. Using deep sequencing normalized with unique cDNA molecular identifiers, the study measured how TCR beta repertoire diversity changes with age. The paper as a whole reports these results and caveats: The percentage of naive T cells measured by flow cytometry correlated strongly with observed TCR beta diversity. Observed TCR beta diversity per million T cells fell roughly linearly with age, and a significant reduction was already apparent by age approximately 40. The CMV infection status of donors was not known, potentially confounding age-related changes in expanded clonotypes. Estimates of total diversity based on one million sequenced T cells were regarded as lower bounds and as underestimates. Compared with the aged group, the long-lived group had more naive CD4+ T cells, fewer expanded clones and increased TCR diversity, suggesting age selection. Because profiling used bulk unsorted PBMCs, naive and antigen-experienced compartments could not be compared conclusively.

To note about this clonotype: Its antigen remains unidentified. No base-level quality is on record; no much larger clone is a single base apart.

Systemically healthy Caucasian individuals from Russia, 39 in total and aged about 6 to 100 years, were included as donors. Each donor gave 8.5 to 10 milliliters of peripheral blood, collected into EDTA-treated Vacutainer tubes. Ficoll-Paque density-gradient centrifugation was used to isolate PBMCs, with at least 6.5 million per sample. Total RNA was extracted from PBMCs with Trizol reagent, with at least 6 micrograms obtained per sample. Naive CD45RAhigh/CD27high T cell percentages were measured by flow cytometry on a PBMC aliquot from every donor. The receptor library was made with 5' RACE. These reads were obtained on an Illumina HiSeq 2500. A second about 6 to 11 cycle PCR used a sample-barcoded 5' primer and a J-beta primer mix. A unique molecular identifier was introduced onto each TCR beta cDNA molecule by a template-switch 5' adaptor carrying 12 random nucleotides. At least 2.5 million CDR3-containing paired-end reads were obtained from each sample. All of the RNA was converted into first-strand cDNA using the Mint cDNA synthesis kit, with a TRBC-specific oligonucleotide serving as the primer. After uracil-DNA glycosylase treatment, a first 18-cycle PCR used universal primers M1SS and BC2_uni_R on all cDNA. In the source study's methods: Normalization of each sample was performed by random selection of 1 million high-quality reads, each carrying a distinct molecular identifier. Reads sharing molecular identifiers were discarded rather than binned into consensus sequences. MiTCR, set to a Q25 quality threshold and the strictest error-elimination algorithm, was used for CDR3 identification, clonotype clustering and error correction. A nonparametric unseen species model with Euler transformation was used to estimate lower-bound total TCR beta diversity. The public reads were run again by TCRdb, first through fastp at Q25 and then through MiXCR, and only productive beta chains were kept. Rows are combined by CDR3 protein, so each entry shows the most common genes and DNA. The V and J calls were not made by the authors but by TCRdb's processing. The sample table lists 710,000 or so distinct CDR3 sequences, 32% of them with a count of one. The leading ten clones occupy 15% of the sample.

CDR1 and CDR2, per the germline V gene, are MNHNS and SASEGT. Trimming takes 0 bases from V and 4 bases from J, and the germline ends sit 13 bases apart. The CDR3 starts with the cysteine, ends with the phenylalanine, and has 16 residues. Here the CDR3 DNA is all that survives: 48 bases in frame from base 1. Recombination connected TRBV6-1 to TRBJ1-5; the D gene cannot be resolved reliably. This clonotype was sampled from a woman older than 75 in good health. Donor details come from another sample of the same person, matched by shared clones. Sample: blood. The CDR3 protein sequence reads: CASSEALHRENQPQHF. The sequenced DNA: TGTGCCAGCAGTGAAGCGCTTCATAGGGAAAATCAGCCCCAGCATTTT.